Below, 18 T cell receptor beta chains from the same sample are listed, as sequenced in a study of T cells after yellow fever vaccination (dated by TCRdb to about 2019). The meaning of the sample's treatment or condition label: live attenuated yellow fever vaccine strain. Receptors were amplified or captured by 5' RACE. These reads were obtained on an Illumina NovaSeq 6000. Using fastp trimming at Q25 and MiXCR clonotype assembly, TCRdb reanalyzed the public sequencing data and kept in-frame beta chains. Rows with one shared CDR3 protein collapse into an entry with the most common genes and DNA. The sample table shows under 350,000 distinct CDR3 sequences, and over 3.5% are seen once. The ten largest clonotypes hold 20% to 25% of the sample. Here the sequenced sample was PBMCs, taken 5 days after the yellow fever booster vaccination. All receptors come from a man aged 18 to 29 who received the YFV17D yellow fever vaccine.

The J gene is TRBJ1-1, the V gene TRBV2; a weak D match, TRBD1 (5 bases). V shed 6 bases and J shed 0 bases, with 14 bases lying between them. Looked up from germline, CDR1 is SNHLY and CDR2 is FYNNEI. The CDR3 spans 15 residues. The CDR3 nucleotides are TGTGCCAGCAGCGACAGAGGCAGGCTGAACACTGAAGCTTTCTTT. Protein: CASSDRGRLNTEAFF.

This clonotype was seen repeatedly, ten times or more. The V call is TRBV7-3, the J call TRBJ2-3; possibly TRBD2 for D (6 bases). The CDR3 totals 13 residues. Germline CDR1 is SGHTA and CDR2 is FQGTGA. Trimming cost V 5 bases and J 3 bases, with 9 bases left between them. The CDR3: CASSGGLTDTQYF. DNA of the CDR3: TGTGCCAGCAGCGGGGGACTGACAGATACGCAGTATTTT.

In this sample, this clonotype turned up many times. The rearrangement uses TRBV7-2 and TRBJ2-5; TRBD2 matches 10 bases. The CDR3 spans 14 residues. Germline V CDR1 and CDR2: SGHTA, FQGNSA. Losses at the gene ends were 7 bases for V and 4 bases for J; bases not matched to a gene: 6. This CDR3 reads CASNRIAGGETQYF. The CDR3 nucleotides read TGTGCCAGCAACCGGATAGCGGGGGGAGAGACCCAGTACTTC.

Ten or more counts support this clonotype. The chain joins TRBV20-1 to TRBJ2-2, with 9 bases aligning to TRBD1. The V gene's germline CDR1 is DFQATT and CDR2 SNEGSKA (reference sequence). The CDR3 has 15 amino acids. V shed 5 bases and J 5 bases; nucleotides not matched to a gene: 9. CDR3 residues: CSARTGGTGTGELFF. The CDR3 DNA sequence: TGCAGTGCTCGAACCGGCGGGACAGGGACCGGGGAGCTGTTTTTT.

The CDR3: CASSSMGQIGTEQYV. CDR3 DNA sequence: TGTGCCAGCAGCTCGATGGGACAGATCGGAACCGAGCAGTACGTC. This chain connects TRBV5-5 to TRBJ2-7; 7 bases line up with TRBD1. CDR3 size: 15 residues. V shed 3 bases, J shed 6 bases, and the junction held 12 bases outside the gene matches. Germline loops: CDR1 SGHKS, CDR2 YYEKEE (reference sequence).

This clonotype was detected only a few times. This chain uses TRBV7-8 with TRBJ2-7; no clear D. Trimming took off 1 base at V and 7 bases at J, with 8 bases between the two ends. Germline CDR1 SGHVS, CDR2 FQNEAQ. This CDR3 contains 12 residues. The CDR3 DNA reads TGTGCCAGCAGCTTAGACGGTGGGGAGCAGTACGTC. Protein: CASSLDGGEQYV.

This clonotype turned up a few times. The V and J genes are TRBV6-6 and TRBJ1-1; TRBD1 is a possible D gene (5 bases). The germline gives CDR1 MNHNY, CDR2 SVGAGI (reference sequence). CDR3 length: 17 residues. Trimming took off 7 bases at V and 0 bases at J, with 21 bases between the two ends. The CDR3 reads CASTPSGAGYMNTEAFF. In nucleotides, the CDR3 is TGTGCCAGCACCCCGAGCGGGGCGGGGTACATGAACACTGAAGCTTTCTTT.

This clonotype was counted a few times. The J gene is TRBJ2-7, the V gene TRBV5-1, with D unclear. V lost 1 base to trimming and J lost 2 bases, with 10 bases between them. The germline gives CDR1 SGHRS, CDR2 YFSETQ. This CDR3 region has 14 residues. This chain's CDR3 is CASSLSVSTYEQYF. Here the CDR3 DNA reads TGCGCCAGCAGCTTGTCTGTTTCGACCTACGAGCAGTACTTC.

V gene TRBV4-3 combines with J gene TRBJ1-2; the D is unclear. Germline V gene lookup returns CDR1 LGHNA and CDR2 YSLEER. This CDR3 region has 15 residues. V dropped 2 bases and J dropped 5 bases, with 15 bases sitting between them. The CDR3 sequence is CASSQPDWGEYGYTF. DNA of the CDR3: TGCGCCAGCAGCCAACCGGACTGGGGAGAGTATGGCTACACCTTC.

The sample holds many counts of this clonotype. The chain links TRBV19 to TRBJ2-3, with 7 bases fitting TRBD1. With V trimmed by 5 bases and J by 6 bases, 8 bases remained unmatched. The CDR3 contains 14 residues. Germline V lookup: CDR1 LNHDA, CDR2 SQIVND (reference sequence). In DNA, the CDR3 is TGTGCCAGTAGTCTTCAGGGGGAACGGGATACGCAGTATTTT. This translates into CASSLQGERDTQYF.

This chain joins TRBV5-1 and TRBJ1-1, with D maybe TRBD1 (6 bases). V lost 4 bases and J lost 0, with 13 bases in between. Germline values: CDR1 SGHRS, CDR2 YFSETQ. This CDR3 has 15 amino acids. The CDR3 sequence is CASSPDGQLNTEAFF. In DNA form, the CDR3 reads TGCGCCAGCAGCCCGGACGGACAGCTGAACACTGAAGCTTTCTTT. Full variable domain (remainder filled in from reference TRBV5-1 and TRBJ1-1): KAGVTQTPRYLIKTRGQQVTLSCSPISGHRSVSWYQQTPGQGLQFLFEYFSETQRNKGNFPGRFSGRQFSNSRSEMNVSTLELGDSALYLCASSPDGQLNTEAFFGQGTRLTVV.

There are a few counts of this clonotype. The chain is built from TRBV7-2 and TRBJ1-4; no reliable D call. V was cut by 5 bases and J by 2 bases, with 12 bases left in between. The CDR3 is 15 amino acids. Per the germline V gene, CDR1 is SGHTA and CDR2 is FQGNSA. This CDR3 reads CASSPQTATNEKLFF. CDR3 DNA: TGTGCCAGCAGCCCCCAGACGGCTACTAATGAAAAACTGTTTTTT.

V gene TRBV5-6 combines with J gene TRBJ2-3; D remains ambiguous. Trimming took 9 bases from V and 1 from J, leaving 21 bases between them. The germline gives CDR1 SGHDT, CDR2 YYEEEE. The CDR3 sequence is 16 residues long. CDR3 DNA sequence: TGTGCCACTCCGCCCTCATCCCGCTGGGGCACAGATACGCAGTATTTT. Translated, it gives CATPPSSRWGTDTQYF.

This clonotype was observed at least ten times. CDR3 protein: CASSLRLGVTTYNEQFF. CDR3 DNA sequence: TGTGCCAGCAGTTTAAGGCTAGGTGTGACTACCTACAATGAGCAGTTCTTC. The chain couples TRBV27 to TRBJ2-1; D perhaps matches TRBD2 (5 bases). Germline V lookup: CDR1 MNHEY, CDR2 SMNVEV (reference sequence). V was pared by 2 bases and J by 2 bases, with 16 bases between. The CDR3 runs 17 residues.

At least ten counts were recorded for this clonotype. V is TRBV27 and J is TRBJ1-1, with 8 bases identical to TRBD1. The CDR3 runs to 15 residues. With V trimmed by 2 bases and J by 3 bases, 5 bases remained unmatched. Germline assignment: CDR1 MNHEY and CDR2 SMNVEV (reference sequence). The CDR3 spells CASSLGGQDYTEAFF. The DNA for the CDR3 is TGTGCCAGCAGTTTAGGGGGACAGGACTACACTGAAGCTTTCTTT.

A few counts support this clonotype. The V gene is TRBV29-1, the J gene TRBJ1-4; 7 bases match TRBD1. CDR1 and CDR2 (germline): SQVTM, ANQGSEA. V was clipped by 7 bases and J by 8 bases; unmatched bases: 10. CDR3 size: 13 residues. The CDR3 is CSALDRLGEKLFF. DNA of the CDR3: TGCAGCGCCCTGGACAGGTTAGGGGAAAAACTGTTTTTT.

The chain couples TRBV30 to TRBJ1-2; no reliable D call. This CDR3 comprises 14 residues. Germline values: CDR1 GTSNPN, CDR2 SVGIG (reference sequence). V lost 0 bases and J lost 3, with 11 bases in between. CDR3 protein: CAWSVPSRYYGYTF. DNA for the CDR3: TGTGCCTGGAGTGTACCAAGTAGATACTATGGCTACACCTTC.

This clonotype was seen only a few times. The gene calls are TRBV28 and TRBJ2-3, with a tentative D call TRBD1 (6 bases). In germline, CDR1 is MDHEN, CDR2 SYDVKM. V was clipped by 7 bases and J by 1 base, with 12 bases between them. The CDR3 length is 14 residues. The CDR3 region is CASIEGQRTDTQYF. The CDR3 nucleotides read TGTGCCAGCATAGAGGGACAACGCACAGATACGCAGTATTTT.